Below are 2 T cell receptor beta chains sequenced from a single sample in a study of T cell repertoires in cytomegalovirus infection. One entry per CDR3 protein results from TCRdb running MiXCR on the reads. The repertoire holds about 740,000 distinct CDR3 sequences, with 35% to 45% as singletons. The sample comprised PBMCs. The receptors come from a human donor in good health (CMV status not recorded). Some clones in this sample may be carry-over from other donors' samples.

The sample holds a few counts of this clonotype. The chain carries TRBV19 and TRBJ1-6; D call uncertain. V lost 9 bases, J lost 4 bases, and 13 bases lay in between. The CDR3 totals 14 residues. Germline loops: CDR1 LNHDA, CDR2 SQIVND (reference sequence). CDR3 sequence (DNA): TGTGCCAGCCACGGTAGCCCTTATAATTCACCCCTCCACTTT. Amino acid sequence: CASHGSPYNSPLHF.

A few counts support this clonotype. This chain uses TRBV5-1 with TRBJ2-1; 10 nucleotides agree with TRBD2. The CDR3 runs 16 residues. Per the germline V gene, CDR1 is SGHRS and CDR2 is YFSETQ. J was trimmed by 6 bases and V by 3 bases; bases with no gene match: 9. The DNA for the CDR3 is TGCGCCAGCAGCTGGACAAGCGGGGGGGCTGTCAATGAGCAGTTCTTC. As protein: CASSWTSGGAVNEQFF. Full variable domain (rest looked up from reference TRBV5-1 and TRBJ2-1): KAGVTQTPRYLIKTRGQQVTLSCSPISGHRSVSWYQQTPGQGLQFLFEYFSETQRNKGNFPGRFSGRQFSNSRSEMNVSTLELGDSALYLCASSWTSGGAVNEQFFGPGTRLTVL.